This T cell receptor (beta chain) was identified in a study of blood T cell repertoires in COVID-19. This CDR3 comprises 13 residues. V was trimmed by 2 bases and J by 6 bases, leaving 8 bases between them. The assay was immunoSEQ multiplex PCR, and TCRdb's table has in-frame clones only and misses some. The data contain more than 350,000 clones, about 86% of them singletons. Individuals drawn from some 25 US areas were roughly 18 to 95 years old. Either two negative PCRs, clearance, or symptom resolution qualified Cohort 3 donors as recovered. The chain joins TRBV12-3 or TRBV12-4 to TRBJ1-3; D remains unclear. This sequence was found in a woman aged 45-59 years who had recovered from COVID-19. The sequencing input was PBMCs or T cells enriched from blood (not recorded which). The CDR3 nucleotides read TGTGCCAGCAGTTTATTAGCAGTAAACACCATATATTTT. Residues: CASSLLAVNTIYF.